The 2 T cell receptor beta chains below were found in one sample sequenced in a study of radiotherapy plus CTLA-4 blockade in lung cancer. The table came from immunoSEQ multiplex PCR; TCRdb's copy has only in-frame clones and leaves some out. This table holds some 70,000 clones, around 80% found once. The sequences come from peripheral blood, collected from a patient treated with radiotherapy plus ipilimumab. The receptors shown here come from a human donor with non-small cell lung cancer who had a complete response to radiotherapy plus ipilimumab.

This chain connects TRBV11-3 to TRBJ1-1; D might be TRBD1 (5 bases). With 3 bases removed from V and 1 base from J, the gap between germline ends came to 12 bases. The CDR3 has 15 amino acids. Germline CDR1 is SGHNT and CDR2 is YENEEA. The CDR3 coding sequence is TGTGCCAGCAGCTTGGGGGGACCCTCGAACACTGAAGCTTTCTTT. Its protein product is CASSLGGPSNTEAFF. The variable domain in full, completed from reference TRBV11-3 and TRBJ1-1, reads EAGVVQSPRYKIIEKKQPVAFWCNPISGHNTLYWYLQNLGQGPELLIRYENEEAVDDSQLPKDRFSAERLKGVDSTLKIQPAELGDSAVYLCASSLGGPSNTEAFFGQGTRLTVV.

J is TRBJ2-1 and V is TRBV15, with no clear D. Looked up from germline, CDR1 is LNHNV and CDR2 is YYDKDF (reference sequence). The CDR3 contains 14 residues. V dropped 0 bases and J dropped 6 bases, with 9 bases sitting between them. CDR3 protein: CATSRDPSSNEQFF. The DNA for the CDR3 is TGTGCCACCAGCAGAGATCCCTCATCCAATGAGCAGTTCTTC. The complete variable domain, with remaining parts taken from reference TRBV15 and TRBJ2-1, reads DAMVIQNPRYQVTQFGKPVTLSCSQTLNHNVMYWYQQKSSQAPKLLFHYYDKDFNNEADTPDNFQSRRPNTSFCFLDIRSPGLGDTAMYLCATSRDPSSNEQFFGPGTRLTVL.